This TCR beta chain was sequenced during a study of blood T cell repertoires in COVID-19. Study in general: Acute and convalescent COVID-19 specimens originated in the United States, Italy and Spain.

Looked up from germline, CDR1 is SNHLY and CDR2 is FYNNEI. The V and J ends lost 2 bases and 3 bases respectively, with 19 bases between them. The CDR3 consists of 17 residues. In the original analysis: The authors estimated nucleated cell counts from reference gene primer amplification. TCRdb's table, derived via immunoSEQ multiplex PCR, lists solely in-frame clones and lacks some. The D gene and trimming were derived from the DNA, and the V and J assignments and clone size from that table. The profile shows more than 200,000 clones, 65% to 85% of them singletons. This chain connects TRBV2 to TRBJ1-1; perhaps TRBD1 as D (6 bases). Sequencing input: peripheral blood. The TCR sequence derives from a woman between 40 and 50 years old with active or convalescent COVID-19. The CDR3 DNA sequence: TGTGCCAGCAGTGAAACCCCAGGTCTAAAGGGGGACACTGAAGCTTTCTTT. This codes for CASSETPGLKGDTEAFF. The full variable domain, rest sourced from reference TRBV2 and TRBJ1-1, is EPEVTQTPSHQVTQMGQEVILRCVPISNHLYFYWYRQILGQKVEFLVSFYNNEISEKSEIFDDQFSVERPDGSNFTLKIRSTKLEDSAMYFCASSETPGLKGDTEAFFGQGTRLTVV.